Listed here is a single TCR beta chain. This record belongs to a study of shared clonotypes between healthy human individuals. Positive CCR7 selection of CD45RO-negative cells yielded the naive CD8 cells, and terminally differentiated effector memory CD45RA+ cells were excluded. This CDR3 region has 15 residues. Trimming stripped 4 bases from V and 1 base from J, with 11 bases between. Germline V gives CDR1 MGHRA, CDR2 YSYEKL. Libraries were prepared by immunoSEQ multiplex PCR; TCRdb keeps only in-frame clonotypes and omits some of them. The data hold some 2.1 million clones, with about 95% observed a single time.

The chain is built from TRBV4-1 and TRBJ1-3; D gene uncertain. The sample comprised naive CD8+ T cells sorted from blood. This clonotype was obtained from a man younger than 30 in good health. This CDR3 reads CASSPAIGSGNTIYF. CDR3 DNA: TGCGCCAGCAGCCCCGCCATCGGGTCTGGAAACACCATATATTTT.